Presented here are 2 T cell receptor beta chains from one specimen sequenced in a study of beta chain features in type 1 diabetes. The isolated RNA, all of it, was reverse transcribed, so expressed TCRB transcripts were what got sequenced. Assay used: immunoSEQ multiplex PCR; TCRdb lists only in-frame clones, some missing. The data show hundreds of thousands of clones, 14% seen once. The sample consisted of central memory CD4+ T cells from blood. These receptor sequences come from a man in his thirties or forties in good health.

V is TRBV11-2 and J is TRBJ2-3, with D unresolved. There are 11 residues in the CDR3. Germline assignment: CDR1 SGHAT and CDR2 FQNNGV. The V and J ends lost 7 bases and 3 bases respectively, with 5 bases between them. The CDR3 is CASTVTDTQYF. CDR3 DNA: TGTGCCAGCACCGTTACAGATACGCAGTATTTT.

The rearrangement links TRBV6-1 to TRBJ1-1, with D unclear. The V gene's germline CDR1 is MNHNS and CDR2 SASEGT. The CDR3 runs to 13 residues. V was shortened by 7 bases and J by 8 bases, with 17 bases between the two germline ends. CDR3 DNA sequence: TGTGCCAGCACCAGAGAGGCCATACCAGAAGCTTTCTTT. Residues: CASTREAIPEAFF.